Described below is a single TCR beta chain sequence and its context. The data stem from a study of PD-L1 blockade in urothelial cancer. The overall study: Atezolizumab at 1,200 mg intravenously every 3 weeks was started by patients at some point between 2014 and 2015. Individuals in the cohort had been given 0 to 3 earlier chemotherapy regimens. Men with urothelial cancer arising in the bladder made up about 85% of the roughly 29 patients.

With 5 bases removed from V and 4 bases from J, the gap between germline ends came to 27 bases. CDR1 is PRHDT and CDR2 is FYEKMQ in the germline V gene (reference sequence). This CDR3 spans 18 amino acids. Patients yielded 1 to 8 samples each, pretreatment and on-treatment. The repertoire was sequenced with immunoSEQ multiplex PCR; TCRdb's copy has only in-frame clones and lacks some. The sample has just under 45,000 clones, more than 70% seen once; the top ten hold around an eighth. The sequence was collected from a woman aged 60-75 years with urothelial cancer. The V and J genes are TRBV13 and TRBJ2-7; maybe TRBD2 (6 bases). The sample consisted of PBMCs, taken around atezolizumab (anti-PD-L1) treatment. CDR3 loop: CASSHWGVSGNPIYEQYF. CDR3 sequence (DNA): TGTGCCAGCAGCCATTGGGGGGTCTCCGGGAATCCGATATACGAGCAGTACTTC.